The clone carrying this TCR beta chain appeared a few times. Its matching antigen is unknown. These data originate in a study of response to subunit inactivated influenza vaccine. Study outcomes and limitations: Each seasonal influenza vaccination, the authors suggested, recruits few new T cells.

Trimming stripped 0 bases from V and 5 bases from J, with 10 bases between. CDR1 and CDR2 (germline): SEHNR, FQNEAQ (reference sequence). The CDR3 loop spans 15 amino acids. TCRdb processed the RT-PCR reads anew with MiXCR; each CDR3 protein has one entry. The sample consists of some 600,000 distinct CDR3 sequences, 12% to 15% of them appearing once. The material was PBMCs from blood, obtained 14 to 15 days before vaccination. This chain uses TRBV7-9 with TRBJ2-2, with D possibly TRBD1 on 5 matching bases. The sequence came from a man between 50 and 59 years old who received an inactivated influenza vaccine. The CDR3 bases are TGTGCCAGCAGCTTAGCAGCAGGGCCGACCGGGGAGCTGTTTTTT. Translation gives CASSLAAGPTGELFF.